This T cell receptor beta chain appears in the sequencing data of a study of cytomegalovirus exposure and HLA in healthy donors. The CDR3 length is 16 residues. CDR1 is LNHDA and CDR2 is SQIVND in the germline V gene (reference sequence). Unmatched junction bases numbered 6, after V lost 3 bases and J lost 5 bases. PCR primers comprised 60 Vbeta and 13 Jbeta primers. How the authors handled the data: A follow-up analysis tallied tens of millions of unique TCR beta chains, roughly 11 million shared. TCRdb keeps only in-frame clones here, not all; method: immunoSEQ multiplex PCR. V, J and clone size reflect that table, while D and trimming were determined from the DNA. The data show under 130,000 clones, with roughly 15% seen just once and more than 0.8% held by the top ten.

The J gene is TRBJ2-1, the V gene TRBV19; TRBD2 aligns across 11 bases. The source of this sequence is a female donor in good health and CMV-seronegative. The source material was PBMCs. CDR3 sequence: CASSIIAGGPNNEQFF. CDR3 coding DNA: TGTGCCAGTAGTATCATAGCGGGAGGGCCCAACAATGAGCAGTTCTTC.